This T cell receptor beta chain was sequenced for a study of control samples from healthy donors and cancer patients. Some clones are missing from TCRdb's copy, which holds only in-frame ones; the method was immunoSEQ multiplex PCR. Of about 95,000 clones in the sample, around four fifths were seen once. Sequencing input: blood. The receptor was isolated from a man aged 25 to 45 in good health.

The CDR3 DNA reads TGTGCCAGCAGTCTTCGGACTGAGTACGAGCAGTACTTC. Protein product: CASSLRTEYEQYF. The rearrangement links TRBV6-5 to TRBJ2-7; D is perhaps TRBD2 (5 bases). The germline gives CDR1 MNHEY, CDR2 SVGAGI. The V end lost 5 bases, the J end lost 4 bases, and 12 bases lay between the germline ends. The CDR3 runs 13 residues.